This is a list of T cell receptor beta chains from one sample in a study of T cells in Graves' hyperthyroidism and ophthalmopathy. TCRdb re-analysed the multiplex PCR reads in MiXCR, keeping a single row per CDR3 protein. The table includes roughly 630,000 distinct CDR3 sequences, around 16% detected once. The sequenced sample was blood. The receptors shown here come from a woman aged 25 to 39 with Graves' hyperthyroidism. Both conserved end residues are part of each CDR3. D genes are given only for firm matches.

v_call	j_call	d_call	cdr3_aa
TRBV28	TRBJ1-6	NA	CASSKTGTNSPLHF
TRBV2	TRBJ1-1	NA	CASSEGSYNGEAFF
TRBV6-1	TRBJ2-7	NA	CASSEGAGTSYEQYF
TRBV27	TRBJ2-1	NA	CASSLRRGESGERYNEQFF
TRBV30	TRBJ1-2	NA	CAWRDGNGYGYTF
TRBV11-1	TRBJ1-1	TRBD1	CASSLGQGQAHTEAFF
TRBV24-1	TRBJ2-1	NA	CATSDAQSSYNEQFF
TRBV20-1	TRBJ2-3	NA	CSAPLAGGTDTQYF
TRBV3-1	TRBJ2-5	NA	CASSQLGGWLETQYF
TRBV6-4	TRBJ1-5	TRBD1	CARTHVEDRPNQPQHF
TRBV24-1	TRBJ2-3	NA	CATSDLRRGDTQYF
TRBV7-8	TRBJ2-1	NA	CASSGLTENNEQFF
TRBV18	TRBJ2-5	NA	CASSPGSGQETQYF
TRBV4-1	TRBJ2-1	TRBD2	CASSQPTSGRGNEQFF
TRBV2	TRBJ2-7	NA	CASSEFLLAGGEQYF
TRBV29-1	TRBJ2-7	TRBD2	CSVLLGGSYEQYF
TRBV10-3	TRBJ2-5	TRBD2	CAISEGTSGTVETQYF
TRBV6-4	TRBJ1-1	TRBD1	CASKPGQGNTEAFF
TRBV7-8	TRBJ2-7	NA	CASSLSRWGFYEQYF